The clone carrying this T cell receptor (beta chain) was seen repeatedly, ten times or more. MiXCR was run by TCRdb on the 5' RACE reads, yielding one entry per CDR3 protein. Among about 5,700 distinct CDR3 sequences listed, under 2.5% were seen once. The data derive from a study of CD8 T cells in ankylosing spondylitis. The CDR3 runs 15 residues. CDR1 is SGDLS, CDR2 YYNGEE, per germline. Trimming removed 4 bases from V and 3 bases from J, with 16 bases in between. Sequencing was carried out using blood, either unsorted or a sorted T cell fraction (not recorded which). The chain links TRBV9 to TRBJ1-1, with a possible D match to TRBD1 (5 bases). The receptor comes from a male donor with ankylosing spondylitis or in good health (not recorded which). DNA for the CDR3: TGTGCCAGCAGCCCCACTAACACGGGGGACACTGAAGCTTTCTTT. This encodes CASSPTNTGDTEAFF. The variable domain in full, with the rest retrieved from reference TRBV9 and TRBJ1-1, is DSGVTQTPKHLITATGQRVTLRCSPRSGDLSVYWYQQSLDQGLQFLIQYYNGEERAKGNILERFSAQQFPDLHSELNLSSLELGDSALYFCASSPTNTGDTEAFFGQGTRLTVV.